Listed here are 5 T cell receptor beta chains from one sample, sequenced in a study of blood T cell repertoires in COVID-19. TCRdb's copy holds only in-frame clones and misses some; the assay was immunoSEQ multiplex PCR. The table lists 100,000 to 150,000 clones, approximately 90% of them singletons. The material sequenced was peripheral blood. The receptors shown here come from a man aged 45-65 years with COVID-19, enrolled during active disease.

CDR3 sequence reads: CASSPYGRGVSLETQYF. CDR3 bases: TGTGCCAGCAGTCCCTACGGTCGCGGGGTCTCTCTGGAGACCCAGTACTTC. This chain joins TRBV7-9 and TRBJ2-5; possible D gene TRBD2, 6 bases. V dropped 6 bases and J dropped 5 bases, with 25 bases sitting between them. This CDR3 comprises 17 residues. Germline assignment: CDR1 SEHNR and CDR2 FQNEAQ (reference sequence).

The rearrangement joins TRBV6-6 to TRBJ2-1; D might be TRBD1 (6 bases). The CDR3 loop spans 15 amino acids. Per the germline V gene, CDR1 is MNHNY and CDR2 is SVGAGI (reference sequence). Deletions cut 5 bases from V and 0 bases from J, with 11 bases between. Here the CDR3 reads CASSRQESSYNEQFF. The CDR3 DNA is TGTGCCAGCAGTAGACAGGAGAGCTCCTACAATGAGCAGTTCTTC.

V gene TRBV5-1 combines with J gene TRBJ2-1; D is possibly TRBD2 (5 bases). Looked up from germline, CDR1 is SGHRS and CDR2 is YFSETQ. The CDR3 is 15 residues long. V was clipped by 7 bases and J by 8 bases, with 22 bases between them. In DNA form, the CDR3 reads TGCGCCAGCCGTGAGAACGGGAATAGTGTGGATGAGCAGTTCTTC. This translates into CASRENGNSVDEQFF.

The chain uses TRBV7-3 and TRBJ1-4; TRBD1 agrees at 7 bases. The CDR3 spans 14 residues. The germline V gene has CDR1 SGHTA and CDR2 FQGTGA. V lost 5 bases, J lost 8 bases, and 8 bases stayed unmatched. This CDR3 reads CASSPTGVREKLFF. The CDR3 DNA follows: TGTGCCAGCAGCCCCACAGGGGTGAGGGAAAAACTGTTTTTT.

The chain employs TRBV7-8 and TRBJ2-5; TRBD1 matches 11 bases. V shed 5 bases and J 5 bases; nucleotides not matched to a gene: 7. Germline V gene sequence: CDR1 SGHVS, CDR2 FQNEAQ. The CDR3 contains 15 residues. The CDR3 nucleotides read TGTGCCAGCAGCCCCGGACAGGGGGCGGCGGAGACCCAGTACTTC. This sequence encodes CASSPGQGAAETQYF.